A single sample is the source of the 16 T cell receptor beta chains below, sequenced in a study of shared clonotypes between healthy human individuals. CD45RO-negative, CCR7-positively selected cells formed the naive CD8 fraction, excluding terminally differentiated effector memory CD45RA+ cells. Profiling relied on immunoSEQ multiplex PCR, and the TCRdb table lists in-frame clones only, not all of them. The sample comprises under 700,000 clones, approximately 95% of which are singletons, and 0.095% to 0.14% rests with the top ten. The sample was naive CD8+ T cells sorted from blood. Receptors were obtained from a woman in her 30s in good health.

The J gene is TRBJ2-1, the V gene TRBV7-9; TRBD1 agrees at 7 bases. The CDR3 spans 14 residues. Germline V gene sequence: CDR1 SEHNR, CDR2 FQNEAQ (reference sequence). V lost 6 bases and J lost 9; bases outside the gene matches: 11. CDR3: CASSRKGTVSEQFF. The CDR3 DNA follows: TGTGCCAGCAGTCGGAAAGGGACAGTCAGTGAGCAGTTCTTC. The full variable domain, completed using reference TRBV7-9 and TRBJ2-1, is DTGVSQNPRHKITKRGQNVTFRCDPISEHNRLYWYRQTLGQGPEFLTYFQNEAQLEKSRLLSDRFSAERPKGSFSTLEIQRTEQGDSAMYLCASSRKGTVSEQFFGPGTRLTVL.

This chain joins TRBV14 and TRBJ2-7; unclear D gene. The V gene lost 3 bases and the J gene lost 5 bases, with 17 bases spanning the gap. The V gene's germline CDR1 is SGHDN and CDR2 FVKESK. The CDR3 loop spans 15 amino acids. Here the CDR3 reads CASSHEWPPGHEQYF. The CDR3 DNA follows: TGTGCCAGCAGCCATGAGTGGCCTCCAGGCCACGAGCAGTACTTC.

The rearrangement links TRBV7-3 to TRBJ1-5, with 9 bases lining up with TRBD1. This CDR3 is built from 16 residues. J gave up 5 bases and V 4 bases, and 9 bases lay outside the gene matches. Germline values: CDR1 SGHTA, CDR2 FQGTGA. CDR3 nucleotides: TGTGCCAGCAGCTACCCCGGGACAGGGCACGATCAGCCCCAGCATTTT. Residues: CASSYPGTGHDQPQHF.

The V call is TRBV10-1, the J call TRBJ2-1; D may match TRBD1 or TRBD2 (5 bases each). The CDR3 totals 16 residues. CDR1 and CDR2 from the germline V gene are WNHNN and SYGVQD (reference sequence). Trimming left V 10 bases short and J 0 bases short, with 19 bases between. CDR3 in DNA: TGCGCCATCCGGGACCAGGGCGACTACTCCTACAATGAGCAGTTCTTC. Residues: CAIRDQGDYSYNEQFF.

The CDR3 protein is CASSSPGHYSYNEQFF. As DNA, the CDR3 is TGTGCCAGTAGTTCCCCGGGACACTATTCCTACAATGAGCAGTTCTTC. The gene calls are TRBV19 and TRBJ2-1; D might be TRBD1 (6 bases). V lost 5 bases, J lost 1 base, and 15 bases lay in between. The CDR3 has 16 residues. Germline CDR1 and CDR2: LNHDA and SQIVND (reference sequence).

The rearrangement uses TRBV5-1 and TRBJ2-7; TRBD1 agrees at 8 bases. CDR3 length equals 14 residues. Trimming took 5 bases from V and 1 from J; bases not matched to a gene: 5. Germline CDR1 is SGHRS and CDR2 is YFSETQ. The CDR3 DNA sequence: TGCGCCAGCAGGGAGGACAGGGATTCCTACGAGCAGTACTTC. The encoded protein is CASREDRDSYEQYF.

Written as DNA, the CDR3 is TGTGCCAGCAGTGAATATAGCGGGAGGGCCGGGGAGACCCAGTACTTC. Its protein product is CASSEYSGRAGETQYF. The gene calls are TRBV2 and TRBJ2-5; the match to TRBD2 covers 11 bases. Germline CDR1 SNHLY, CDR2 FYNNEI. Germline trimming cut 2 bases from V and 5 bases from J; bases unmatched to any gene: 7. This CDR3 region has 16 residues.

The V call is TRBV6-6, the J call TRBJ1-4, with 8 bases matching TRBD1. Germline V CDR1 and CDR2: MNHNY, SVGAGI (reference sequence). The CDR3 consists of 14 residues. V shed 4 bases, J shed 6 bases, and the junction held 4 bases outside the gene matches. CDR3 DNA: TGTGCCAGCAGTTTTGGACAGGGCTATGAAAAACTGTTTTTT. It encodes CASSFGQGYEKLFF.

The J gene is TRBJ1-1, the V gene TRBV15; 7 positions agree with TRBD1. CDR3 length equals 18 residues. J gave up 3 bases and V 0 bases, and 13 bases lay outside the gene matches. Germline CDR1 is LNHNV and CDR2 is YYDKDF (reference sequence). CDR3 sequence reads: CATSRDRGRGGWDTEAFF. DNA of the CDR3: TGTGCCACCAGCAGAGATCGGGGCCGAGGGGGCTGGGACACTGAAGCTTTCTTT.

This sequence joins TRBV5-6 and TRBJ2-1; D is perhaps TRBD2 (6 bases). From germline, CDR1 is SGHDT and CDR2 YYEEEE. V gave up 1 base and J gave up 4 bases, with 12 bases separating them. The CDR3 runs to 15 residues. CDR3 sequence (DNA): TGTGCCAGCAGCTTGACGACTAGACAATACAATGAGCAGTTCTTC. It yields the protein CASSLTTRQYNEQFF. Full variable domain (missing parts from reference TRBV5-6 and TRBJ2-1): DAGVTQSPTHLIKTRGQQVTLRCSPKSGHDTVSWYQQALGQGPQFIFQYYEEEERQRGNFPDRFSGHQFPNYSSELNVNALLLGDSALYLCASSLTTRQYNEQFFGPGTRLTVL.

This chain's CDR3 is CASSPQGFGANVLTF. The CDR3 region has the DNA TGTGCCAGCAGTCCACAGGGTTTTGGGGCCAACGTCCTGACTTTC. The chain joins TRBV6-5 to TRBJ2-6, with D possibly being TRBD1 (6 bases). V was clipped by 5 bases and J by 3 bases, with 11 bases between them. CDR1 is MNHEY, CDR2 SVGAGI, per germline. The CDR3 has 15 amino acids.

The J gene is TRBJ2-1, the V gene TRBV13; TRBD2 agrees at 7 bases. The germline V gene encodes CDR1 PRHDT and CDR2 FYEKMQ (reference sequence). There are 13 residues in the CDR3. Germline trimming cut 4 bases from V and 10 bases from J; bases unmatched to any gene: 7. The CDR3 coding sequence is TGTGCCAGCAGCTCAGCGGGACTTGAAGAGCAGTTCTTC. The encoded protein is CASSSAGLEEQFF.

The CDR3 bases are TGCGCCAGCAGCCAAGGAGCGAGCAGCAATCAGCCCCAGCATTTT. It yields the protein CASSQGASSNQPQHF. The J gene is TRBJ1-5, the V gene TRBV4-1; no definite D call. Trimming shortened V by 1 base and J by 1 base, and 8 bases separated the two germline ends. The CDR3 is 15 amino acids. Germline V gene data show CDR1 as MGHRA and CDR2 as YSYEKL.

The chain employs TRBV4-1 and TRBJ2-7, with D perhaps matching TRBD1 or TRBD2 (5 bases each). With 4 bases removed from V and 0 bases from J, the gap between germline ends came to 19 bases. In germline, CDR1 is MGHRA, CDR2 YSYEKL. The CDR3 loop spans 17 amino acids. The CDR3 sequence is CASSRVPGPGLSYEQYF. The CDR3 nucleotides read TGCGCCAGCAGCCGCGTCCCGGGACCTGGCCTCTCCTACGAGCAGTACTTC.

The J gene is TRBJ2-1, the V gene TRBV27; no definite D call. The V gene lost 5 bases and the J gene lost 2 bases, with 10 bases spanning the gap. Germline CDR1 is MNHEY and CDR2 is SMNVEV (reference sequence). The length of the CDR3 is 14 residues. The CDR3 region has the DNA TGTGCCAGCAGTCTAGGCGGTACCTACAATGAGCAGTTCTTC. Amino acids: CASSLGGTYNEQFF.

This chain uses TRBV6-5 with TRBJ2-3; 7 bases line up with TRBD1. CDR3 length equals 14 residues. Germline V lookup: CDR1 MNHEY, CDR2 SVGAGI. Unmatched junction bases numbered 5, after V lost 1 base and J lost 7 bases. The CDR3 loop is CASSYFPGQNTQYF. For the CDR3, the DNA is TGTGCCAGCAGTTACTTCCCGGGACAGAATACGCAGTATTTT.